This T cell receptor beta chain stems from a study of molecular identifiers for immune sequencing clone quantification (dated 2018 in TCRdb). Regarding the research as a whole: For a replicate experiment, the RNA from either roughly 18,000 or 92,000 naive CD8 T cells was divided into five aliquots, and four of those aliquots went on to sequencing. This methods study benchmarked molecular-identifier clustering-based TCR repertoire sequencing (MIDCIRS) and TCR RNA copy counting, using CD8 T cells to do so. The paper's findings and limits, for the study overall: Modeling indicated approximately 3.2 TCR RNA copies recovered per cell, compared with about 9.7 by digital PCR, which implies a capture efficiency of approximately 30%. When barcode sub-clustering was left out, chimeric consensus sequences inflated TCR diversity, with chimeras reaching as high as 47%. In CMV-specific effector cells, clones with more than 20 RNA copies accounted for over 98% of molecules, whereas in naive cells such clones accounted for under 1%. Identical TCR molecules sharing a barcode could cause highly expanded clone sizes to be underestimated. Even against a background of some 920,000 naive CD8 T cells, spiked-in Jurkat TCR RNA amounting to a single cell's worth was reported to be detectable.

Libraries were constructed by PCR. Instrument on record: Illumina MiSeq. Purification of total RNA was performed with the Qiagen AllPrep DNA/RNA kit. Before analysis, reads from multiple sequencing runs of one library were combined. Per the source publication's procedure: Reads were retained only if the reads had an exact TCR constant sequence, and the retained reads were trimmed to 150 nt and grouped according to their 12-nt molecular barcodes. Reads in each barcode group were sub-clustered using a 15% Levenshtein threshold, and a quality-weighted consensus sequence was built for each RNA molecule. Non-functional sequences were removed, as were lower-count sequences one edit away from another. Based on fitting two negative binomial distributions, any barcode sub-cluster with under 20% of the maximum read count was discarded. Starting from the raw public reads, TCRdb applied fastp trimming at Q25, assembled clones with MiXCR and retained in-frame beta chains. Each CDR3 protein appears once, grouped with its most common genes and DNA. The V and J calls come from TCRdb's annotation, not from the publication. This sample comprises approximately 20,000 distinct CDR3 sequences, about 20% of them detected only once. The ten largest clones take up 5.5% to 7% of the sample.

The CDR3 holds 12 amino acids from the cysteine to the phenylalanine. Only the CDR3 part of the read is kept: 36 bases, read in frame from the first base. V is clipped by 4 bases and J by 5 bases, and the sequence between their germline boundaries is 5 bases long. Taken from the germline V gene (reference sequence), the CDR1 and CDR2 loops are MNHEY and SMNVEV. This clonotype was observed at least ten times. The target of this receptor is not known. Within one base of it there is no much larger clone, and no base qualities were kept. Naive CD8 T cells, defined as CD8+CD4-CCR7+CD45RA+, were FACS-sorted into RLT Plus buffer on a BD FACSAria II. For a sensitivity comparison, a portion of naive CD8 T cell RNA was divided equally between MIDCIRS and a Smart-seq2-style 5'RACE protocol. CD8 T cells were enriched using RosetteSep CD8+ T Cell Enrichment Cocktail and Ficoll-Paque, and the enriched cells then underwent ACK red cell lysis.

This clonotype originated in a human donor in good health. Some libraries in this study had Jurkat cell RNA spiked in. The sample taken for sequencing was naive CD8+ T cells from blood, with Jurkat cell RNA spiked in. The sample's cell subset or site label, decoded: FACS-sorted CD8+CD4-CCR7+CD45RA+ naive T cells. The chain is made from TRBV27 and TRBJ2-2; the D gene lacks a confident call. The CDR3: CASSSQTGELFF. In nucleotides, the sequence is TGTGCCAGCAGTTCTCAAACCGGGGAGCTGTTTTTT.